Detailed here is one TCR beta chain. Antigen specificity is unknown. The CDR3 is made up of 15 amino acids. Trimming cost V 5 bases and J 7 bases; bases outside gene matches: 10. Germline CDR1 is MNHEY and CDR2 is SVGAGI. This record comes from a study of beta chain features in type 1 diabetes. General study results and limits: Moderately but significantly shorter TCRB CDR3s were found in Type 1 diabetes patients in all four CD4+ subsets. Here, the possible influence of HLA type (on TCRB rearrangement) remained unresolved.

The whole isolated RNA underwent reverse transcription, so sequencing captured expressed TCRB transcripts. Sequencing used immunoSEQ multiplex PCR; TCRdb keeps in-frame clones, though not all of them. The sample carries roughly 730,000 clones, 13% recorded once. Material: naive CD4+ T cells from blood. The rearrangement joins TRBV6-5 to TRBJ2-3; 9 nucleotides agree with TRBD1. This clonotype originated in a man younger than 35 with type 1 diabetes. CDR3 bases: TGTGCCAGCAGTCCGAATCGGGACAGGGCTTATACGCAGTATTTT. Encoded protein: CASSPNRDRAYTQYF.